Listed below are T cell receptor beta chains from one sample, sequenced in a study of T-cell memory formation after mild COVID-19. MiXCR, run by TCRdb on the 5' RACE reads, gives a single entry per CDR3 protein. Here the sample spans around 140,000 distinct CDR3 sequences, less than 25% being singletons. The specimen was PBMCs or a T cell subset sorted from them (not recorded which). These receptors originate from an adult woman who had mild COVID-19 (a few samples of this study predate the infection). Cell type and time point are not known. Each CDR3 is given without its conserved first and last residue.

J | V | length | CDR3
TRBJ2-1 | TRBV3-1 | 16 | ASSPSMGGLAAYNEQF
TRBJ2-7 | TRBV5-1 | 14 | ASSTSGQVNVYEQY
TRBJ2-7 | TRBV20-1 | 14 | SASTPGTRSSYEQY
TRBJ1-2 | TRBV27 | 11 | ASSPMGLYGYT
TRBJ2-2 | TRBV7-8 | 13 | ASSPGQVNTGELF
TRBJ1-5 | TRBV7-2 | 11 | ASSGEGNQPQH
TRBJ2-1 | TRBV12-3/TRBV12-4 | 11 | ASTSAGPGEQF
TRBJ1-2 | TRBV5-5 | 11 | ASSFGENYGYT
TRBJ2-7 | TRBV7-9 | 11 | ASSPSHFYEQY
TRBJ1-3 | TRBV7-6 | 15 | ASSLMAGQHSGNTIY
TRBJ2-7 | TRBV11-1 | 12 | ASSLTGGFYEQY
TRBJ2-1 | TRBV27 | 9 | ASSFLNEQF
TRBJ2-1 | TRBV12-3/TRBV12-4 | 14 | ASSAQSIGLNNEQF
TRBJ2-3 | TRBV4-1 | 14 | ASSPRDRAWSDTQY
TRBJ2-1 | TRBV24-1 | 9 | ATSAAGRKF
TRBJ2-1 | TRBV12-3/TRBV12-4 | 9 | ASSLLDEQF
TRBJ2-7 | TRBV29-1 | 10 | SGGQSSYEQY
TRBJ2-7 | TRBV7-3 | 11 | ASSLTVQAEQY
TRBJ2-5 | TRBV6-2/TRBV6-3 | 13 | ASSQLAGVGETQY
TRBJ1-1 | TRBV7-3 | 12 | ASSLQGASTEAF
TRBJ2-7 | TRBV29-1 | 12 | SVVSTGGMYEQY
TRBJ1-1 | TRBV3-1 | 14 | ASSQETWGLNTEAF
TRBJ1-4 | TRBV29-1 | 10 | SVEDLNEKLF
TRBJ1-2 | TRBV19 | 11 | ASSIVENYGYT
TRBJ2-3 | TRBV3-1 | 14 | ASSQEGLQSTDTQY
TRBJ1-1 | TRBV7-8 | 13 | ASSASLGGRSEAF
TRBJ2-5 | TRBV20-1 | 9 | SANGGETQY
TRBJ2-1 | TRBV20-1 | 11 | SARGRLANEQF
TRBJ2-5 | TRBV3-1 | 16 | ASSQPPGEGGNWETQY
TRBJ2-1 | TRBV12-3/TRBV12-4 | 9 | ASSSTGGQF